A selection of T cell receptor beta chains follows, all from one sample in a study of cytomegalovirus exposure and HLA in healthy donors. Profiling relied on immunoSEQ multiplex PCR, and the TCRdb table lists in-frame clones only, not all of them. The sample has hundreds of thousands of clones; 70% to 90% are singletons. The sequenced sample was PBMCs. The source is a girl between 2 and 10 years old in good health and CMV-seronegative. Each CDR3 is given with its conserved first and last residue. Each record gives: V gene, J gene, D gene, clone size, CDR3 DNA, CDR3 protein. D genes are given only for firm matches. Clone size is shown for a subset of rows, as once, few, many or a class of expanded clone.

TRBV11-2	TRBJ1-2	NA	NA	TGTGCCAGCAGCTTAGTGGGGCGCGGGAAGTCTTATGGCTACACCTTC	CASSLVGRGKSYGYTF
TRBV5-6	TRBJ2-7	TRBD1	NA	TGTGCCAGCAGCTTGACAGGGGTTAGCTACGAGCAGTACTTC	CASSLTGVSYEQYF
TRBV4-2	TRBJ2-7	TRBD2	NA	TGTGCCAGCGGATTTTCGGGACTAGCCCGGGGTGAGCAGTACTTC	CASGFSGLARGEQYF
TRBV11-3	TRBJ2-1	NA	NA	TGTGCCAGCAGCCAGGGACATTCCCTGGGGGAGCAGTTCTTC	CASSQGHSLGEQFF
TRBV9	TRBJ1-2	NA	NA	TGTGCCAGCAGCGTAGGAGCAAGGGGTAACTATGGCTACACCTTC	CASSVGARGNYGYTF
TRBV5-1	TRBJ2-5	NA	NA	TGCGCCAGCAGCCGGACTTCAGGGGTGGTTGGAGAGACCCAGTACTTC	CASSRTSGVVGETQYF
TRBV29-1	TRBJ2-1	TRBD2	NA	TGCAGCGTTGGCGGGGGTTACAATGAGCAGTTCTTC	CSVGGGYNEQFF
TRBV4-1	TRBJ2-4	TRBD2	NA	TGCGCCAGCAGCCAAGAGTCTCGGGGGGGGGCGGGAAACATTCAGTACTTC	CASSQESRGGAGNIQYF
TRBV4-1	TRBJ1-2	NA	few	TGCGCCAGCAGCCAGGAAACAGGGTATAATGGCTACACCTTC	CASSQETGYNGYTF
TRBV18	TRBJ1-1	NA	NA	TGTGCCAGCTCACCACCGTCAGGTCGGAACACTGAAGCTTTCTTT	CASSPPSGRNTEAFF
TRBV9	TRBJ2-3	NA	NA	TGTGCCAGCAGCGCATGGAGGGGGCCGGCCACAGATACGCAGTATTTT	CASSAWRGPATDTQYF
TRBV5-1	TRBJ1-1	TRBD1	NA	TGCGCCAGCAGCTCCTTACAGGGGGCGCCGGCTGAAGCTTTCTTT	CASSSLQGAPAEAFF
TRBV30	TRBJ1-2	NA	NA	TGTGCCTGGAGTGTACAGGACAGATATGGCTACACCTTC	CAWSVQDRYGYTF
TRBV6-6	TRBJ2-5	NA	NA	TGTGCCAGCAGTTACTTTCGAGAGACCCAGTACTTC	CASSYFRETQYF
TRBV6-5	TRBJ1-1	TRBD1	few	TGTGCCAGCAGTTACGGGACAGCGACGAACACTGAAGCTTTCTTT	CASSYGTATNTEAFF
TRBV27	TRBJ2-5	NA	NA	TGTGCCAGCAGTTTATCGTACAGGGTGGGGGAGACCCAGTACTTC	CASSLSYRVGETQYF
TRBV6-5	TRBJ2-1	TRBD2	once	TGTGCCAGCAGTTGGGTAGCGGGAGACGGGTGGGATGAGCAGTTCTTC	CASSWVAGDGWDEQFF
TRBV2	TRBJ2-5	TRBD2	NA	TGTGCCAGCCTGCGGACTAGCGGGAGGTCAGGGGAGACCCAGTACTTC	CASLRTSGRSGETQYF
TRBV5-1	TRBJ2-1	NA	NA	TGCGCCAGCAGCTTGGCCGGGGTGGCGGAGCAGTTCTTC	CASSLAGVAEQFF
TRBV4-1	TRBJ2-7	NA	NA	TGCGCCAGCAGCCAAGACAGGGGCTACGAGCAGTACTTC	CASSQDRGYEQYF
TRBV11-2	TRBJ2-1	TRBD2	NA	TGTGCCAGCAGCTTAGCGCTAGCGGGAGGTGAGGATGAGCAGTTCTTC	CASSLALAGGEDEQFF
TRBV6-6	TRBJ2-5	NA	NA	TGTGCCAGCACTCTAGACAGTGCAGAGACCCAGTACTTC	CASTLDSAETQYF
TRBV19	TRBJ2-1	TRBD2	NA	TGTGCCAGTAGTATAGGGGGGACTAACTACAATGAGCAGTTCTTC	CASSIGGTNYNEQFF
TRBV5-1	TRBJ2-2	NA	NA	TGCGCCAGCAGCTACGGGACTGGCGGGGAGCTGTTTTTT	CASSYGTGGELFF
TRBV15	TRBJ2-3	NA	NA	TGTGCCACCAGCAGAGATCGACAGGTCACAGATACGCAGTATTTT	CATSRDRQVTDTQYF
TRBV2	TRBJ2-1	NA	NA	TGTGCCAGCAGTGAAAGTAGGGGTGAGCAGTTCTTC	CASSESRGEQFF
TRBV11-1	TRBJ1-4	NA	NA	TGTGCCAGCAGCTCGCAGGGGCCCCCTAATGAAAAACTGTTTTTT	CASSSQGPPNEKLFF
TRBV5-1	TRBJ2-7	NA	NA	TGCGCCAGCAGCTTTTCACTAGACCCGTACGAGCAGTACTTC	CASSFSLDPYEQYF
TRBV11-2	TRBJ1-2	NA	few	TGTGCCAGCAGCTTAGGTCGCGCAGGCTACACCTTC	CASSLGRAGYTF